The next 18 T cell receptor beta chains were all read from a single sample in a study of T cell responses to AZD1222 COVID-19 vaccine. The assay was immunoSEQ multiplex PCR, and TCRdb's table has in-frame clones only and misses some. There are 120,000 to 150,000 clones in the sample; about 90% occur only once, and around 6.9% lies in the top ten. This specimen was peripheral blood, taken 28 days after the second dose of the MenACWY control vaccine. The receptors were sampled from an adult who received the MenACWY meningococcal vaccine as a control.

V and J are TRBV7-9 and TRBJ1-5, with D perhaps matching TRBD1 (5 bases). The CDR3 length is 13 residues. V was cut by 3 bases and J by 3 bases, with 6 bases left in between. Germline V gene sequence: CDR1 SEHNR, CDR2 FQNEAQ (reference sequence). The CDR3 loop is CASSFRDNQPQHF. CDR3 sequence (DNA): TGTGCCAGCAGCTTCAGGGACAATCAGCCCCAGCATTTT.

This CDR3 reads CASSFGRSYEQYF. CDR3 DNA sequence: TGTGCCAGCAGTTTTGGGCGGTCCTACGAGCAGTACTTC. The chain uses TRBV28 and TRBJ2-7; D not certain. V lost 3 bases, J lost 1 base, and 7 bases lay in between. Germline V gene lookup returns CDR1 MDHEN and CDR2 SYDVKM. The CDR3 spans 13 residues. Full variable domain (missing parts from reference TRBV28 and TRBJ2-7): DVKVTQSSRYLVKRTGEKVFLECVQDMDHENMFWYRQDPGLGLRLIYFSYDVKMKEKGDIPEGYSVSREKKERFSLILESASTNQTSMYLCASSFGRSYEQYFGPGTRLTVT.

This chain uses TRBV19 with TRBJ1-2; a possible D gene is TRBD1 (6 bases). V lost 7 bases and J 1 base, leaving 10 bases between the germline ends. In germline, CDR1 is LNHDA, CDR2 SQIVND (reference sequence). This CDR3 region has 13 residues. The CDR3 region is CASTPDSNYGYTF. CDR3 in DNA: TGTGCCAGTACACCGGACAGTAACTATGGCTACACCTTC.

The DNA of the CDR3 is TGTGCCAGCAGCCCGGATGGCAATCAGCCCCAGCATTTT. Its translation: CASSPDGNQPQHF. The V call is TRBV7-9, the J call TRBJ1-5; D is unresolved. In germline, CDR1 is SEHNR, CDR2 FQNEAQ (reference sequence). Trimming stripped 5 bases from V and 2 bases from J, with 7 bases between. The CDR3 loop spans 13 amino acids.

This chain uses TRBV5-1 with TRBJ1-6; unclear D gene. The CDR3 totals 14 residues. Trimming took off 4 bases at V and 8 bases at J, with 13 bases between the two ends. Germline V gene data show CDR1 as SGHRS and CDR2 as YFSETQ. The CDR3 sequence: CASSQANVDSPLHF. CDR3 nucleotides: TGCGCCAGCAGCCAAGCAAATGTAGATTCACCCCTCCACTTT.

In regard to this clone: The junction departs from germline at one end; a sequencing error may be responsible. This chain's CDR3 is CASSLGFGAPESGGF. The DNA of the CDR3 is TGTGCCAGCAGCTTGGGCTTCGGGGCTCCGGAGTCGGGGGGCTTT. The chain uses TRBV5-8 and TRBJ1-6, with D perhaps matching TRBD1 (5 bases). This CDR3 region has 15 residues. Germline CDR1 SGHTS, CDR2 YDEGEE.

The chain joins TRBV3-1 (or the pseudogene TRBV3-2) to TRBJ2-1; D not resolved. From germline, CDR1 is LGHDT and CDR2 YNNKEL (reference sequence). CDR3 length: 12 amino acids. The V end lost 4 bases, the J end lost 9 bases, and 10 bases lay between the germline ends. The CDR3 sequence is CASSRASGEQFF. The CDR3 region has the DNA TGTGCCAGCAGCCGCGCTTCGGGTGAGCAGTTCTTC.

The chain joins TRBV2 to TRBJ1-6, with TRBD1 identical over 8 bases. The V and J ends lost 3 bases and 9 bases, in that order; junction bases with no gene match: 13. Germline CDR1 and CDR2: SNHLY and FYNNEI. The CDR3 runs to 17 residues. In nucleotides, the CDR3 is TGTGCCAGCAGTGAGGGGACAGGTCCTCAAGCGGGTTCACCCCTCCACTTT. This codes for CASSEGTGPQAGSPLHF.

The table lists this clone with a few counts. V and J are TRBV3-1 (or the pseudogene TRBV3-2) and TRBJ2-7; D gene unclear. Trimming cost V 1 base and J 6 bases, with 13 bases left between them. The germline V gene has CDR1 LGHDT and CDR2 YNNKEL (reference sequence). This CDR3 has 14 amino acids. CDR3 bases: TGTGCCAGCAGCCAAGGGGAAAGGTCGCGCGAGCAGTACTTC. Its translation: CASSQGERSREQYF.

J is TRBJ1-5 and V is TRBV6-1; 7 bases are shared with TRBD1. V lost 0 bases to trimming and J lost 0 bases; unmatched junction nucleotides: 8. The CDR3 sequence is 18 residues long. Germline loops: CDR1 MNHNS, CDR2 SASEGT. CDR3 protein: CASSEAGQSFYSNQPQHF. DNA of the CDR3: TGTGCCAGCAGTGAAGCGGGACAGTCCTTTTATAGCAATCAGCCCCAGCATTTT.

This chain uses TRBV7-2 with TRBJ1-1; D is undetermined. Deletions cut 6 bases from V and 6 bases from J, with 8 bases between. Germline V gene sequence: CDR1 SGHTA, CDR2 FQGNSA. The CDR3 totals 11 residues. Here the CDR3 reads CASRSEAEAFF. The CDR3 nucleotides read TGTGCCAGCAGATCTGAGGCTGAAGCTTTCTTT.

This clone was counted once. The rearrangement uses TRBV3-1 (or the pseudogene TRBV3-2) and TRBJ2-1; D gene uncertain. Looked up from germline, CDR1 is LGHDT and CDR2 is YNNKEL (reference sequence). The CDR3 contains 14 residues. V lost 3 bases and J 1 base, leaving 7 bases between the germline ends. CDR3: CASSQTLSYNEQFF. The DNA of the CDR3 is TGTGCCAGCAGCCAGACTTTATCCTACAATGAGCAGTTCTTC.

V is TRBV3-1 (or the pseudogene TRBV3-2) and J is TRBJ1-2; tentative D call: TRBD1 (6 bases). Between the trimmed V and J ends, which lost 5 bases and 5 bases, there was a span of 9 bases. The CDR3 length is 12 residues. The germline V gene encodes CDR1 LGHDT and CDR2 YNNKEL (reference sequence). CDR3 residues: CASSKTGYGYTF. CDR3 DNA: TGTGCCAGCAGCAAAACAGGGTATGGCTACACCTTC.

The rearrangement joins TRBV19 to TRBJ1-1; unclear D gene. V dropped 11 bases and J dropped 2 bases, with 18 bases sitting between them. Looked up from germline, CDR1 is LNHDA and CDR2 is SQIVND (reference sequence). The CDR3 covers 14 residues. CDR3 bases: TGTGCCGCCTCCCGGGTAGGGATTAACACTGAAGCTTTCTTT. It yields the protein CAASRVGINTEAFF.

The CDR3 sequence: CASSLGGGAVNEQFF. The CDR3 DNA reads as TGTGCCAGCAGCTTAGGCGGGGGGGCGGTCAATGAGCAGTTCTTC. The rearrangement joins TRBV7-2 to TRBJ2-1, with TRBD2 identical over 9 bases. Germline lookup yields CDR1 SGHTA and CDR2 FQGNSA. With 1 base clipped from V and 6 bases from J, the junction kept 4 bases outside the gene matches. The CDR3 contains 15 residues.

The rearrangement uses TRBV6-6 and TRBJ2-7; weak D call: TRBD2 (5 bases). Trimming cost V 2 bases and J 6 bases, with 11 bases left between them. CDR1 is MNHNY, CDR2 SVGAGI, per germline (reference sequence). The CDR3 runs 13 residues. The CDR3 nucleotides read TGTGCCAGCAGTTACCTGGAGGTGGGCGAGCAGTACTTC. Translated, it gives CASSYLEVGEQYF.

The chain uses TRBV29-1 and TRBJ1-1; D perhaps matches TRBD1 (6 bases). CDR1 is SQVTM, CDR2 ANQGSEA, per germline. The CDR3 is 16 residues long. With 4 bases removed from V and 4 bases from J, the gap between germline ends came to 22 bases. CDR3 amino acids: CSVGDPGGGRITEAFF. CDR3 bases: TGCAGCGTTGGCGACCCGGGCGGGGGGCGCATCACTGAAGCTTTCTTT.

The chain joins TRBV29-1 to TRBJ2-3, with D possibly TRBD1 on 5 matching bases. The length of the CDR3 is 15 residues. Between the trimmed V and J ends, which lost 3 bases and 0 bases, there was a span of 13 bases. The germline V gene has CDR1 SQVTM and CDR2 ANQGSEA. The CDR3: CSVEQDSYSTDTQYF. The CDR3 DNA reads as TGCAGCGTTGAGCAAGACAGCTATAGCACAGATACGCAGTATTTT.